Below, 5 T cell receptor beta chains from the same sample are listed, as sequenced in a study of patients and donors after allogeneic stem cell transplantation. MiXCR was run by TCRdb on the RT-PCR reads, yielding one entry per CDR3 protein. The table includes roughly 190,000 distinct CDR3 sequences, around two fifths detected once. The sequenced material came from blood, either unsorted or a sorted T cell fraction (not recorded which). The receptors come from a human donor who was either an allogeneic HSCT recipient or a stem cell or donor lymphocyte infusion donor (not recorded which). It is not recorded whose cells these are; they may come from a transplant donor.

The gene calls are TRBV28 and TRBJ1-2; a weak D match, TRBD1 (6 bases). CDR1 MDHEN and CDR2 SYDVKM come from the germline V gene. This CDR3 is 14 amino acids long. Trimming took 5 bases from V and 3 from J, leaving 13 bases between them. The CDR3 loop reads CASSDAGDDYGYTF. Written as DNA, the CDR3 is TGTGCCAGCAGTGACGCAGGGGATGACTATGGCTACACCTTC.

This clonotype was picked up one time. DNA of the CDR3: TGCGCCAGCAGTCACGCCAAGCAGAACACTGAAGCTTTCTTT. Amino acid sequence: CASSHAKQNTEAFF. The V and J genes are TRBV5-1 and TRBJ1-1; D is ambiguous. V gave up 5 bases and J gave up 1 base, with 12 bases separating them. The CDR3 length is 14 residues. Germline-derived CDR1 and CDR2 are SGHRS and YFSETQ.

This clonotype was seen a few times. The genes are TRBV28 and TRBJ2-6, with TRBD1 matching over 11 bases. The CDR3 has 18 residues. The germline V gene encodes CDR1 MDHEN and CDR2 SYDVKM. J lost 4 bases, V lost 7 bases, and 12 bases had no gene match. The CDR3 loop reads CASIPRTGGASGANVLTF. Written as DNA, the CDR3 is TGTGCCAGCATCCCCCGGACAGGGGGCGCTTCGGGGGCCAACGTCCTGACTTTC.

This chain links TRBV9 with TRBJ2-3, with unresolved D. CDR1 and CDR2 from the germline V gene are SGDLS and YYNGEE. The CDR3 extends over 12 amino acids. Trimming took off 0 bases at V and 5 bases at J, with 4 bases between the two ends. The CDR3 DNA sequence: TGTGCCAGCAGCGTAGTGGAAGATACGCAGTATTTT. Protein sequence: CASSVVEDTQYF.

The chain is built from TRBV29-1 and TRBJ2-2; 7 nucleotides align to TRBD2. The V gene end was trimmed by 3 bases and the J gene end by 6 bases; junction bases not matched to a gene: 7. This CDR3 spans 14 amino acids. Looked up from germline, CDR1 is SQVTM and CDR2 is ANQGSEA. The DNA for the CDR3 is TGCAGCGTTGAGGCGGGAGCCCCCTCCGGGGAGCTGTTTTTT. As protein: CSVEAGAPSGELFF.